Sequencing of this T cell receptor (beta chain) was carried out in a study of shared clonotypes between healthy human individuals. Using immunoSEQ multiplex PCR, the repertoire was profiled, and TCRdb retains in-frame clones only, with some absent. Altogether just over 2,000,000 clones are present, over 85% being singletons, with the ten largest covering about 1.1%. CD45RO-negative, CCR7-selected cells formed the naive CD8 fraction, which excluded terminally differentiated effector memory CD45RA+ cells. Germline V lookup: CDR1 SEHNR, CDR2 FQNEAQ (reference sequence). V shed 8 bases and J shed 1 base, with 14 bases lying between them. This CDR3 region has 15 residues.

The sequencing sample was made of naive CD8+ T cells sorted from blood. The chain joins TRBV7-9 to TRBJ2-2; D gene unclear. The sequence was collected from a young man in good health. The CDR3 DNA sequence: TGTGCCAGCCTCCCTCCGGGCTGGAACACCGGGGAGCTGTTTTTT. Residues: CASLPPGWNTGELFF.